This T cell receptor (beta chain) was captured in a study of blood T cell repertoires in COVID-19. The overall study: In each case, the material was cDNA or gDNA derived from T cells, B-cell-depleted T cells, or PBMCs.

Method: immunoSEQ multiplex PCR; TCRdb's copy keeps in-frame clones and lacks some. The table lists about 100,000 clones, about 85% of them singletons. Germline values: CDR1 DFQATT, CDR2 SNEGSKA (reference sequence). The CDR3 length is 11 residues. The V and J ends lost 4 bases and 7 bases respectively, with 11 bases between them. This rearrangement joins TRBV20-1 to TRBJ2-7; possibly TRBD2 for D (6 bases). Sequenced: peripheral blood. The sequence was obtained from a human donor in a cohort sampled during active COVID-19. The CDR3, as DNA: TGCAGTGCTATCGTCCGGGGGGAGCAGTACTTC. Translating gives CSAIVRGEQYF.